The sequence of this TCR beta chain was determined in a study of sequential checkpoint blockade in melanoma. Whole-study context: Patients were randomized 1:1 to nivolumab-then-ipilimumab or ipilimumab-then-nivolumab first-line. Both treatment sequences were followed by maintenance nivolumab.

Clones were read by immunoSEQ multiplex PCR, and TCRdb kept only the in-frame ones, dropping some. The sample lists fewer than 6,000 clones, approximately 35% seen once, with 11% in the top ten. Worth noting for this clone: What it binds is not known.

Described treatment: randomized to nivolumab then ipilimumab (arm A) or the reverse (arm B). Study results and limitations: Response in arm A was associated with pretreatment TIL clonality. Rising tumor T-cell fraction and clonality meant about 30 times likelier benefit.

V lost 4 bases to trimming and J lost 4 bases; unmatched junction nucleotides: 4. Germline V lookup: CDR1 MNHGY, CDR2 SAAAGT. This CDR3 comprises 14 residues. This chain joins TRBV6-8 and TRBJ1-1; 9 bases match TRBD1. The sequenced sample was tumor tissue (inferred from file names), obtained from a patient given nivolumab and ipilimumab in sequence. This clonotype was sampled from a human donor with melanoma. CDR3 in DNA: TGTGCCAGCAGTTTGACAGGGGGGAGCACTGAAGCTTTCTTT. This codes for CASSLTGGSTEAFF.